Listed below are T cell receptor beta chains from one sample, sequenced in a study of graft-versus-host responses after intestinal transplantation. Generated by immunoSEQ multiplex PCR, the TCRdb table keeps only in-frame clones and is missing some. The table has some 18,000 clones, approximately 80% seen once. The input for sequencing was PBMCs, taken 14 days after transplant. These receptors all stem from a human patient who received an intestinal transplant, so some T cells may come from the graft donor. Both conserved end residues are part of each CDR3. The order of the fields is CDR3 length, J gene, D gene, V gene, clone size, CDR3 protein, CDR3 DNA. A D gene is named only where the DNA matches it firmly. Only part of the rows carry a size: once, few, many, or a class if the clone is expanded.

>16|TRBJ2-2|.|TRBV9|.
CASSQNRDLNTGELFF
TGTGCCAGCAGCCAGAACCGGGATTTGAACACCGGGGAGCTGTTTTTT
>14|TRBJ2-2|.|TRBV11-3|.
CASSSNWNTGELFF
TGTGCCAGCAGCTCGAACTGGAACACCGGGGAGCTGTTTTTT
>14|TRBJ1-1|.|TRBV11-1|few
CASSLGRRDTEAFF
TGTGCCAGCAGCCTGGGCAGGCGGGACACTGAAGCTTTCTTT
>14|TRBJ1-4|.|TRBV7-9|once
CASSLRQNNEKLFF
TGTGCCAGCAGCTTGAGACAGAATAATGAAAAACTGTTTTTT
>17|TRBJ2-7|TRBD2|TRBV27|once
CASSLTLPTSGAGEQYF
TGTGCCAGCAGTTTAACCCTCCCGACTAGCGGGGCAGGGGAGCAGTACTTC
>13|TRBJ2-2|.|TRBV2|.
CARDTANTGELFF
TGTGCCAGGGACACCGCGAACACCGGGGAGCTGTTTTTT
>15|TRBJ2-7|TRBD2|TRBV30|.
CAWSVPLAGIYEQYF
TGTGCCTGGAGTGTTCCTCTAGCGGGCATCTACGAGCAGTACTTC
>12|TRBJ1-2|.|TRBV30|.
CAWIQGLDGYTF
TGTGCCTGGATTCAGGGCCTAGATGGCTACACCTTC
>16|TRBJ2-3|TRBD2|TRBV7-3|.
CASSLSGRGHTDTQYF
TGTGCCAGCAGCTTAAGCGGGAGGGGGCACACAGATACGCAGTATTTT
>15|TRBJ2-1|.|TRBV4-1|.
CASSQDGTQYNEQFF
TGCGCCAGCAGCCAAGATGGGACTCAATACAATGAGCAGTTCTTC
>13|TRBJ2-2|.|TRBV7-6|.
CASTRPNTGELFF
TGTGCCAGCACCAGGCCGAACACCGGGGAGCTGTTTTTT
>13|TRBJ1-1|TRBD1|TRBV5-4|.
CASSSGQGTEAFF
TGTGCCAGCAGCTCGGGACAGGGCACTGAAGCTTTCTTT
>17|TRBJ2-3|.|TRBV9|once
CASSAEENSPSTDTQYF
TGTGCCAGCAGCGCCGAAGAAAACTCCCCTAGCACAGATACGCAGTATTTT
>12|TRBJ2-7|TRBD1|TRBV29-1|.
CSARTGFDEQYF
TGCAGCGCCCGGACAGGGTTCGACGAGCAGTACTTC
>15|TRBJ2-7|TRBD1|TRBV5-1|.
CASSLAPTGTYEQYF
TGCGCCAGCAGCTTGGCCCCGACAGGGACCTACGAGCAGTACTTC
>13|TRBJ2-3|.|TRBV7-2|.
CASSYYSTDTQYF
TGTGCCAGCAGCTATTATAGCACAGATACGCAGTATTTT
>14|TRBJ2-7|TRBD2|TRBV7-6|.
CASPASGDTYEQYF
TGTGCCAGCCCCGCTAGCGGGGATACCTACGAGCAGTACTTC
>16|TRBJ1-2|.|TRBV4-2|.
CASSQTLGGTNYGYTF
TGTGCCAGCAGCCAGACCCTAGGTGGGACTAACTATGGCTACACCTTC
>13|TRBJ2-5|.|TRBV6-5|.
CASSYVEGETQYF
TGTGCCAGCAGTTACGTGGAGGGGGAGACCCAGTACTTC
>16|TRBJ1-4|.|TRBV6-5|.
CASSYTHGATNEKLFF
TGTGCCAGCAGTTACACCCACGGTGCAACTAATGAAAAACTGTTTTTT
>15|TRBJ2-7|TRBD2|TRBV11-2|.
CASSLETSGAYEQYF
TGTGCCAGCAGCTTAGAGACTAGCGGAGCCTACGAGCAGTACTTC
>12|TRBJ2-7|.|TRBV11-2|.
CASRRGSYEQYF
TGTGCCAGCAGAAGGGGCTCCTACGAGCAGTACTTC
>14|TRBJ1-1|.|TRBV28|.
CASSLIGGYTEAFF
TGTGCCAGCAGTTTAATCGGGGGTTACACTGAAGCTTTCTTT
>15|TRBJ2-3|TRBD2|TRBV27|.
CASSFGGTTGDTQYF
TGTGCCAGCAGTTTTGGCGGGACTACGGGAGATACGCAGTATTTT
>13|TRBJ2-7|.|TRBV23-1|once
CASSHNRTYEQYF
TGCGCCAGCAGTCATAACAGGACCTACGAGCAGTACTTC
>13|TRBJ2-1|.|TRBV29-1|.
CSVFRVTYNEQFF
TGCAGCGTTTTTCGGGTCACCTACAATGAGCAGTTCTTC
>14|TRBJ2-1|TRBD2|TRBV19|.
CASSTGTSYNEQFF
TGTGCCAGTAGTACCGGGACTAGCTACAATGAGCAGTTCTTC
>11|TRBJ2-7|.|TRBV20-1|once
CSAAPLYEQYF
TGCAGTGCTGCTCCCCTCTACGAGCAGTACTTC
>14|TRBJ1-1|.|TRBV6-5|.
CARLWGRDASSAFF
TGTGCCAGACTGTGGGGGCGGGACGCTTCGAGCGCTTTCTTT
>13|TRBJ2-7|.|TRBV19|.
CASSMGASYEQYF
TGTGCCAGTAGTATGGGTGCGTCCTACGAGCAGTACTTC
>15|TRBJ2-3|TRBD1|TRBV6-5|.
CASSYSGTGEDTQYF
TGTGCCAGCAGTTACTCCGGGACAGGGGAAGATACGCAGTATTTT
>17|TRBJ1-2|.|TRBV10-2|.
CASSESHGGGAGYGYTF
TGCGCCAGCAGTGAGTCTCATGGGGGCGGAGCGGGATATGGCTACACCTTC
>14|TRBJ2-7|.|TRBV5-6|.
CASSLEGVPYEQYF
TGTGCCAGCAGCTTGGAGGGGGTCCCCTACGAGCAGTACTTC
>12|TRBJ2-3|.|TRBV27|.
CASRAGWNTQYF
TGTGCCAGCAGGGCAGGGTGGAATACGCAGTATTTT
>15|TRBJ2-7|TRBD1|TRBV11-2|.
CASSSPGTGVNEQYF
TGTGCCAGCAGCTCCCCCGGGACAGGGGTCAACGAGCAGTACTTC
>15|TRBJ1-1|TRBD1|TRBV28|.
CASSLFDRAWAEAFF
TGTGCCAGCAGTTTATTCGACAGGGCCTGGGCTGAAGCTTTCTTT
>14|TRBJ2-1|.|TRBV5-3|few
CARSADTQGSEQFF
TGTGCCAGAAGCGCAGATACCCAGGGGTCGGAGCAGTTCTTC
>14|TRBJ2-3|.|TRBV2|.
CASSETRSTDTQYF
TGTGCCAGCAGTGAGACGAGAAGCACAGATACGCAGTATTTT
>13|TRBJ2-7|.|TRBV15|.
CATSSGSRNEQYF
TGTGCCACCAGCAGTGGCTCTAGAAACGAGCAGTACTTC
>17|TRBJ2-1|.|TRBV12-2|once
CASRLVGSGLSYNEQFF
TGTGCAAGTCGCTTAGTTGGTAGCGGTTTATCCTACAATGAGCAGTTCTTC
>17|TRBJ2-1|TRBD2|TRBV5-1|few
CASSLGLAGREYNEQFF
TGCGCCAGCAGCTTAGGACTAGCGGGAAGGGAATACAATGAGCAGTTCTTC
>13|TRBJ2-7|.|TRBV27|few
CASSNQGGYEQYF
TGTGCCAGCAGTAATCAGGGAGGCTACGAGCAGTACTTC
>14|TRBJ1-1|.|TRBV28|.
CASSWDYLNTEAFF
TGTGCCAGCAGTTGGGACTACCTGAACACTGAAGCTTTCTTT
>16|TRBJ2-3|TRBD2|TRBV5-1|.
CASSLATSGGTDTQYF
TGCGCCAGCAGCTTGGCTACTAGCGGGGGGACAGATACGCAGTATTTT
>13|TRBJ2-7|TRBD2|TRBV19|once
CASSGGLDDEQYF
TGTGCCAGTAGTGGGGGACTAGACGACGAGCAGTACTTC
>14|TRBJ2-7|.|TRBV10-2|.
CASSAGRSSYEQYF
TGCGCCAGCAGTGCTGGCAGGAGCTCCTACGAGCAGTACTTC
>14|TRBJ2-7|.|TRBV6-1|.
CASSERGSSYEQYF
TGTGCCAGCAGTGAGCGGGGATCCTCCTACGAGCAGTACTTC
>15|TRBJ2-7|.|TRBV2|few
CASSGGGGVQYEQYF
TGTGCCAGCAGTGGGGGCGGGGGCGTTCAATACGAGCAGTACTTC
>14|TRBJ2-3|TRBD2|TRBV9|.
CASSSASSGDTQYF
TGTGCCAGCAGCTCCGCCTCTAGCGGAGATACGCAGTATTTT
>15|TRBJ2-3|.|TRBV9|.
CASSARGDTTDTQYF
TGTGCCAGCAGCGCTAGAGGGGACACAACAGATACGCAGTATTTT
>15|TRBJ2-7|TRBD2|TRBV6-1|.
CASSHLAGASYEQYF
TGTGCCAGCAGCCACCTAGCGGGGGCGTCCTACGAGCAGTACTTC
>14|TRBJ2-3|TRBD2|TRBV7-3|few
CASSLSSGGDTQYF
TGTGCCAGCAGCTTATCTAGCGGGGGGGATACGCAGTATTTT
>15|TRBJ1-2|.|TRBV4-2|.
CASSQEEGDPGGYTF
TGTGCCAGCAGCCAAGAAGAAGGGGACCCAGGGGGCTACACCTTC
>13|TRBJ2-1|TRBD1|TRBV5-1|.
CASSPTGGNEQFF
TGCGCCAGCAGTCCCACAGGGGGCAATGAGCAGTTCTTC
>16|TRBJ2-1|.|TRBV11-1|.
CASSLGSRVTGGEQFF
TGTGCCAGCAGCTTGGGATCGCGGGTTACGGGCGGTGAGCAGTTCTTC
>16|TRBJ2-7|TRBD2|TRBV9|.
CASSVEAAGGSYEQYF
TGTGCCAGCAGCGTAGAGGCGGCGGGGGGGTCCTACGAGCAGTACTTC
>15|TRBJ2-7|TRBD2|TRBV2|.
CASSEGRGDAYEQYF
TGTGCCAGCAGTGAAGGACGGGGGGATGCCTACGAGCAGTACTTC
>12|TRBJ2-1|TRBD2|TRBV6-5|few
CASSIAGGEQFF
TGTGCCAGCAGTATAGCGGGAGGCGAGCAGTTCTTC
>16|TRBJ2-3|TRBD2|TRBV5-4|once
CASSLVAGGLPDTQYF
TGTGCCAGCAGCTTGGTGGCGGGGGGGCTGCCAGATACGCAGTATTTT
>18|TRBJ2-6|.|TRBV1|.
CTSRWQCCAQSRANVRTF
TGCACCAGCAGGTGGCAATGTTGTGCACAAAGTCGGGCCAACGTCCGGACTTTC